This T cell receptor (beta chain) comes out of a study of CD8+ T cells in alopecia areata. Study background: Tofacitinib was taken orally by treated patients, and the dose was 5 to 10 mg twice daily. Treated patients received severity scores based on the percentage of scalp area affected. General study points: Greater clonality was observed in lesional scalp samples, especially alopecia totalis/universalis, versus normal scalp. Throughout tofacitinib, many expanded lesional clones continued to persist in scalp and blood.

CDR1 and CDR2 from the germline V gene are SGHRS and YFSETQ. V lost 4 bases and J lost 0; bases outside the gene matches: 6. The CDR3 totals 16 residues. As for treatment: oral pan-JAK inhibitor, 5-10 mg twice daily. As regards this clone: What it recognizes is unknown.

It was cDNA, reverse transcribed from extracted RNA, that served as the sequencing template. Measured with immunoSEQ multiplex PCR; TCRdb has only the in-frame clones, and not every one. The sample lists about 210,000 clones; approximately 47% were seen once. The receptor comes from a human donor with alopecia areata. The sequencing here drew on CD4+ T cells sorted from blood, taken at roughly week 38, from a patient treated with tofacitinib. The chain joins TRBV5-1 to TRBJ2-2; 7 bases are shared with TRBD1. The CDR3 here is CASSLTGTANTGELFF. DNA for the CDR3: TGCGCCAGCAGCCTAACCGGGACAGCGAACACCGGGGAGCTGTTTTTT.